These 9 T cell receptor beta chains were sequenced from one sample in a study of cytotoxic CD8 clonotypes in ibrutinib-treated CLL. The table came from immunoSEQ multiplex PCR; TCRdb's copy has only in-frame clones and leaves some out. There are 130,000 or so clones in the sample; about 80% occur only once, and about 13% lies in the top ten. Specimen: PBMCs, collected after 12 months of ibrutinib treatment. The origin of the receptors is a human donor with chronic lymphocytic leukemia.

DNA for the CDR3: TGTGCCAGTAGAGGGGATAGGGATGGCACTGAAGCTTTCTTT. Amino acids: CASRGDRDGTEAFF. The rearrangement uses TRBV19 and TRBJ1-1; tentatively, D is TRBD1 (5 bases). CDR3 size: 14 residues. The V end was cut by 6 bases, the J end by 4 bases, with 15 bases between. CDR1 and CDR2 (germline): LNHDA, SQIVND (reference sequence).

CDR3 region: CASSLMANSYEQYF. In nucleotides, the CDR3 is TGTGCCAGCAGCTTGATGGCGAACTCCTACGAGCAGTACTTC. This chain uses TRBV5-4 with TRBJ2-7; the D is unclear. The CDR3 has 14 residues. V dropped 1 base and J dropped 0 bases, with 8 bases sitting between them. CDR1 is SGHNT, CDR2 YYREEE, per germline (reference sequence).

The chain couples TRBV29-1 to TRBJ2-1; no clear D gene. This CDR3 comprises 15 residues. Per germline, CDR1 SQVTM and CDR2 ANQGSEA. V lost 7 bases and J lost 0, with 16 bases in between. The CDR3 DNA is TGCAGCGGGTGTAGGTCCCTGAGCTCCTACAATGAGCAGTTCTTC. It specifies CSGCRSLSSYNEQFF.

J is TRBJ2-1 and V is TRBV7-2; D ambiguous. This CDR3 is 15 amino acids long. V gave up 5 bases and J gave up 10 bases, with 21 bases separating them. Looked up from germline, CDR1 is SGHTA and CDR2 is FQGNSA. The CDR3 sequence: CASSPLVVLREEQFF. CDR3 DNA: TGTGCCAGCAGCCCCTTAGTGGTGCTTCGTGAAGAGCAGTTCTTC.

This chain connects TRBV23-1 to TRBJ1-1, with a possible D match to TRBD1 (6 bases). TRBV23-1 is an open reading frame whose function is uncertain. The CDR3 extends over 17 amino acids. V dropped 4 bases and J dropped 0 bases, with 18 bases sitting between them. The CDR3 reads CASSLAGTKGVNTEAFF. As DNA, the CDR3 is TGCGCCAGCAGTCTCGCCGGGACAAAAGGGGTGAACACTGAAGCTTTCTTT.

The rearrangement uses TRBV5-7 and TRBJ1-4; 10 bases line up with TRBD1. TRBV5-7 qualifies as an ORF whose function is uncertain. This CDR3 contains 18 residues. The V segment lost 2 bases and the J segment 7 bases; nucleotides outside the gene matches: 14. The CDR3 sequence is CASSLLSSSGQGPEKLFF. The CDR3 DNA reads TGTGCCAGCAGCTTATTATCAAGTTCGGGACAGGGGCCTGAAAAACTGTTTTTT.

The V and J genes are TRBV10-1 and TRBJ2-4, with 7 bases matching TRBD1. This CDR3 is built from 14 residues. Germline V lookup: CDR1 WNHNN, CDR2 SYGVQD (reference sequence). The trim removed 7 bases at V and 1 base at J, leaving 4 bases unmatched. The CDR3 sequence is CASKGAMAKNIQYF. CDR3 in DNA: TGCGCCAGCAAGGGGGCGATGGCCAAAAACATTCAGTACTTC.

The chain joins TRBV7-6 to TRBJ2-2; D possibly matches TRBD1 or TRBD2 (6 bases each). CDR3 length equals 19 residues. The germline gives CDR1 SGHVS, CDR2 FNYEAQ. V lost 0 bases and J lost 5, with 22 bases in between. CDR3 residues: CASSLAHTGTGALTGELFF. The CDR3 DNA is TGTGCCAGCAGCTTAGCTCACACGGGAACGGGGGCGCTGACCGGGGAGCTGTTTTTT. The variable domain in full, completed from reference TRBV7-6 and TRBJ2-2, reads GAGVSQSPRYKVTKRGQDVALRCDPISGHVSLYWYRQALGQGPEFLTYFNYEAQQDKSGLPNDRFSAERPEGSISTLTIQRTEQRDSAMYRCASSLAHTGTGALTGELFFGEGSRLTVL.

The chain has TRBV4-1 and TRBJ1-1; perhaps TRBD1 as D (5 bases). V lost 1 base and J 4 bases, leaving 16 bases between the germline ends. The germline V gene has CDR1 MGHRA and CDR2 YSYEKL. The CDR3 length is 16 residues. CDR3 coding DNA: TGCGCCAGCAGCCAAGTGCGGGACTCCCTGGTCACTGAAGCTTTCTTT. This translates into CASSQVRDSLVTEAFF.